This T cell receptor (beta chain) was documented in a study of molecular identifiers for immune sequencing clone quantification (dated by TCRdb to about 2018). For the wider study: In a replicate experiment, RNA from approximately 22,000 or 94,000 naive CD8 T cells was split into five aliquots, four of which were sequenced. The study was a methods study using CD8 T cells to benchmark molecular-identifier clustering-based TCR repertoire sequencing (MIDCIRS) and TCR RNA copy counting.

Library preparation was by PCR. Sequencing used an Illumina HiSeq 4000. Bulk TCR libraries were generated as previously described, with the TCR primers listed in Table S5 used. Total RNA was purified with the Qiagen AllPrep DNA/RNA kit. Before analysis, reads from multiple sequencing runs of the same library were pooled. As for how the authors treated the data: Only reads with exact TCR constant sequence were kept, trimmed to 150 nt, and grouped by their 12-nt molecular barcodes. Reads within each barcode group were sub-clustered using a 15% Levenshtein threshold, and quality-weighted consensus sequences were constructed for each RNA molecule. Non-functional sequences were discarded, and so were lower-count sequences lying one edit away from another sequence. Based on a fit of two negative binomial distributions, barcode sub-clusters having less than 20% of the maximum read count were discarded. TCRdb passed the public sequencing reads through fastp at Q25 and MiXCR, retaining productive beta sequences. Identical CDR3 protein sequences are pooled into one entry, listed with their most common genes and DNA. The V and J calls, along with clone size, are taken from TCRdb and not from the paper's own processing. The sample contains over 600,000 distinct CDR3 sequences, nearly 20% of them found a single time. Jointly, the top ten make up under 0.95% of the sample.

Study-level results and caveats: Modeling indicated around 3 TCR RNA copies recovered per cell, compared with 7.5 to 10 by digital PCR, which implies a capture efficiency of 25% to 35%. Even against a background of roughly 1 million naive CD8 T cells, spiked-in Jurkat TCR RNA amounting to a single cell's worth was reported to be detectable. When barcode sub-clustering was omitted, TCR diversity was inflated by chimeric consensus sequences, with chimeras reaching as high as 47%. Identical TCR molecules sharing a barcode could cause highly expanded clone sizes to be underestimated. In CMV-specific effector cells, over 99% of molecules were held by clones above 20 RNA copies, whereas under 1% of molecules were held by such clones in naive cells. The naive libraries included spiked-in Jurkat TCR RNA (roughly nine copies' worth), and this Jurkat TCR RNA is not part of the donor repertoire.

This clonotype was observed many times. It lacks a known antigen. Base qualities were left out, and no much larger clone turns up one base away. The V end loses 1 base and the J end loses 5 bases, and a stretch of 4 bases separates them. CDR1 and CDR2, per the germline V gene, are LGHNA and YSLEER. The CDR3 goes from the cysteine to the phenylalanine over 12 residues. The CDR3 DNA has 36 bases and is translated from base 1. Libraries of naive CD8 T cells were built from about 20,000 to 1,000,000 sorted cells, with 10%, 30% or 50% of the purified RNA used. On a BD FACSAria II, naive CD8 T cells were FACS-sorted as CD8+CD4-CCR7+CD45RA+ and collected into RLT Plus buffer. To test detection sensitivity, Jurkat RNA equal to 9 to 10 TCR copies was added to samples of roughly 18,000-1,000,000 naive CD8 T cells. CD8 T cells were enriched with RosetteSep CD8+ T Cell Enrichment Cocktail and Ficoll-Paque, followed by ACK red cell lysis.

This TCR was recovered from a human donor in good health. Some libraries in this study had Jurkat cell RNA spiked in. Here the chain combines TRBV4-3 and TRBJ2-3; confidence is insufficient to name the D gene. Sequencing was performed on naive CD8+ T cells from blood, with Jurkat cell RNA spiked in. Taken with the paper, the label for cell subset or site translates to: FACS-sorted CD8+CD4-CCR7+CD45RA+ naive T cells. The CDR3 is CASSQGLDTQYF. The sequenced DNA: TGCGCCAGCAGCCAAGGATTAGATACGCAGTATTTT.